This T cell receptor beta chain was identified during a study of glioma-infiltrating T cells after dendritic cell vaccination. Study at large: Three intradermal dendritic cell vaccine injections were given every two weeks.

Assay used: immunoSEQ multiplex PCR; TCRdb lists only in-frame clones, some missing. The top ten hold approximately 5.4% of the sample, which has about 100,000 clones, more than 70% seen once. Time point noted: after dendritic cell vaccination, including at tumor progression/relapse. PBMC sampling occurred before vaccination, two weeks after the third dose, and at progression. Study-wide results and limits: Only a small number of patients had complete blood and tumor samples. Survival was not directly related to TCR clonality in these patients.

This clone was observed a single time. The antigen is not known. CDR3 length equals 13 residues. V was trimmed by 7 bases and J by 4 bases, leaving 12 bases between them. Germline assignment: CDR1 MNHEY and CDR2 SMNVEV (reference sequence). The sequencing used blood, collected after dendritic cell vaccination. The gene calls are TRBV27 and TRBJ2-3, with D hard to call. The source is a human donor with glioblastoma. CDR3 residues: CASKRSGSDTQYF. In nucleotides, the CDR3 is TGTGCCAGCAAAAGGTCCGGGTCAGATACGCAGTATTTT.